The entry below describes one T cell receptor beta chain. Its antigen is as yet unknown. The sample originates from a study of CD8 T cells in ankylosing spondylitis. Whole-study results and caveats: Matched ankylosing spondylitis synovial fluid reportedly showed significant enrichment of disease-linked clones. Researchers report that disease-linked clones proved CD8+ and relatively rare in peripheral blood. Ankylosing spondylitis blood appeared to carry a characteristic TCR beta motif of roughly eight highly homologous variants.

Each CDR3 protein is one row after TCRdb ran MiXCR on the 5' RACE reads. The sample lists about 800,000 distinct CDR3 sequences, around 11% seen once, with approximately 0.46% in the top ten. The V end was cut by 2 bases, the J end by 3 bases, with 11 bases between. Germline lookup yields CDR1 MNHEY and CDR2 SVGAGI. There are 14 residues in the CDR3. Sequencing was done on a sample of blood, either unsorted or a sorted T cell fraction (not recorded which). The chain carries TRBV6-5 and TRBJ2-7, with D perhaps TRBD2 (6 bases). This receptor was taken from a male donor with ankylosing spondylitis. CDR3 DNA: TGTGCCAGCAGTTACGGAGGGGTCGGCTACGAGCAGTACTTC. The encoded protein is CASSYGGVGYEQYF.